The 21 T cell receptor beta chains listed next were all sequenced from one sample in a study of blood T cell repertoires in COVID-19. Using immunoSEQ multiplex PCR, the repertoire was profiled, and TCRdb retains in-frame clones only, with some absent. The table has 200,000 to 300,000 clones, around 84% seen once. Sequenced input: peripheral blood. All receptors derive from a man aged 60 to 75 with acute or convalescent COVID-19.

The V gene is TRBV4-2, the J gene TRBJ1-3, with D tentatively TRBD1 (5 bases). The CDR3 spans 14 residues. Germline V gene data show CDR1 as LGHNA and CDR2 as YNFKEQ. V was cut by 2 bases and J by 4 bases, with 9 bases left in between. This CDR3 reads CASSQYRGGNTIYF. CDR3 DNA: TGTGCCAGCAGCCAATACCGGGGGGGAAACACCATATATTTT.

The chain couples TRBV7-8 to TRBJ1-2; the match to TRBD1 covers 8 bases. CDR3 length: 14 residues. The V and J ends lost 2 bases and 8 bases, in that order; junction bases with no gene match: 7. Germline V gives CDR1 SGHVS, CDR2 FQNEAQ. CDR3 nucleotide sequence: TGTGCCAGCAGCTTACAACAGGGGGTAGGGGGCTACACCTTC. This codes for CASSLQQGVGGYTF.

This clone was seen just once. The V gene is TRBV15, the J gene TRBJ1-5, with D perhaps TRBD1 (5 bases). This CDR3 has 16 residues. The V gene lost 0 bases and the J gene lost 0 bases, with 9 bases spanning the gap. Germline V gives CDR1 LNHNV, CDR2 YYDKDF (reference sequence). CDR3 protein: CATSRDREDSNQPQHF. The CDR3, as DNA: TGTGCCACCAGCAGAGACAGGGAGGATAGCAATCAGCCCCAGCATTTT.

This chain links TRBV28 with TRBJ1-1; D not certain. Germline V gene lookup returns CDR1 MDHEN and CDR2 SYDVKM. Trimming pared 5 bases from V and 0 bases from J, leaving 13 bases between. This CDR3 has 15 amino acids. The CDR3 loop is CASSTGGILNTEAFF. For the CDR3, the DNA is TGTGCCAGCAGTACTGGCGGGATACTGAACACTGAAGCTTTCTTT.

This chain connects TRBV18 to TRBJ2-1, with D possibly TRBD1 on 5 matching bases. The germline CDR1 and CDR2 sequences are KGHSH and LQKENI. The CDR3 extends over 15 amino acids. V shed 2 bases and J shed 6 bases, with 14 bases lying between them. This CDR3 reads CASSPVQGQGNEQFF. CDR3 sequence (DNA): TGTGCCAGCTCACCAGTCCAGGGCCAAGGCAATGAGCAGTTCTTC. Together with reference TRBV18 and TRBJ2-1, the CDR3 gives the full variable domain: NAGVMQNPRHLVRRRGQEARLRCSPMKGHSHVYWYRQLPEEGLKFMVYLQKENIIDESGMPKERFSAEFPKEGPSILRIQQVVRGDSAAYFCASSPVQGQGNEQFFGPGTRLTVL.

This chain links TRBV19 with TRBJ2-7, with 10 bases lining up with TRBD2. The CDR3 contains 15 residues. Per germline, CDR1 LNHDA and CDR2 SQIVND (reference sequence). With V trimmed by 6 bases and J by 7 bases, 12 bases remained unmatched. This chain's CDR3 is CASRTLAGKGEEQYF. Written as DNA, the CDR3 is TGTGCCAGTAGGACACTAGCGGGAAAGGGCGAGGAGCAGTACTTC.

CDR3 DNA: TGTGCCAGCAGTTACTCGAGGACATTTCCGACTAGCGGGGGTTACAATGAGCAGTTCTTC. This gives the protein CASSYSRTFPTSGGYNEQFF. This chain links TRBV6-2 or TRBV6-3 with TRBJ2-1; 12 nucleotides agree with TRBD2. This CDR3 is 20 amino acids long. CDR1 is MNHEY, CDR2 SVGEGT, per germline. J was trimmed by 4 bases and V by 0 bases; bases with no gene match: 13.

This rearrangement joins TRBV2 to TRBJ2-4; D ambiguous. Germline V lookup: CDR1 SNHLY, CDR2 FYNNEI. The CDR3 consists of 15 residues. V dropped 5 bases and J dropped 5 bases, with 16 bases sitting between them. The CDR3 here is CASSQIRGTQNIQYF. The CDR3 DNA is TGTGCCAGCAGTCAGATTCGAGGTACTCAAAACATTCAGTACTTC.

The V and J genes are TRBV3-1 (or the pseudogene TRBV3-2) and TRBJ1-5; no definite D call. Germline CDR1 is LGHDT and CDR2 is YNNKEL (reference sequence). The CDR3 sequence is 16 residues long. Trimming shortened V by 5 bases and J by 3 bases, and 17 bases separated the two germline ends. The CDR3 bases are TGTGCCAGCAGCTCATCCACTCTCGGTTTCAATCAGCCCCAGCATTTT. Translation: CASSSSTLGFNQPQHF.

This chain joins TRBV5-1 and TRBJ1-5; 7 bases agree with TRBD1. The CDR3 sequence is 15 residues long. The V segment lost 0 bases and the J segment 4 bases; nucleotides outside the gene matches: 4. Germline CDR1 and CDR2: SGHRS and YFSETQ. CDR3 bases: TGCGCCAGCAGCTTGGGGGGACAGCGAAATCAGCCCCAGCATTTT. It translates to CASSLGGQRNQPQHF.

Concerning this clone itself: The junction departs from germline at one end; a sequencing error may be responsible. The V gene is TRBV13, the J gene TRBJ2-5; D is perhaps TRBD2 (6 bases). Germline-derived CDR1 and CDR2 are PRHDT and FYEKMQ (reference sequence). This CDR3 is built from 12 residues. The CDR3 sequence: CASSQRLEAQYF. The CDR3 DNA follows: TGTGCCAGCAGCCAAAGACTAGAGGCCCAGTACTTC. Complete variable domain (other parts from reference TRBV13 and TRBJ2-5): AAGVIQSPRHLIKEKRETATLKCYPIPRHDTVYWYQQGPGQDPQFLISFYEKMQSDKGSIPDRFSAQQFSDYHSELNMSSLELGDSALYFCASSQRLEAQYFGPGTRLLVL.

The V and J genes are TRBV5-1 and TRBJ2-2; D not certain. The CDR3 is 17 residues long. CDR1 and CDR2 (germline): SGHRS, YFSETQ. V lost 3 bases and J lost 1, with 16 bases in between. Here the CDR3 DNA reads TGCGCCAGCAGCTCCCTCGCGGTACTAAGGAACACCGGGGAGCTGTTTTTT. This codes for CASSSLAVLRNTGELFF.

V and J are TRBV10-3 and TRBJ2-7; weak D call: TRBD2 (6 bases). The V end was cut by 10 bases, the J end by 3 bases, with 16 bases between. CDR1 and CDR2 from the germline V gene are ENHRY and SYGVKD. CDR3 length: 13 residues. The CDR3 reads CATVGSDSYEQYF. CDR3 sequence (DNA): TGTGCCACCGTCGGGAGTGATAGCTACGAGCAGTACTTC.

The chain recombines TRBV27 with TRBJ2-3; D unclear. Deletions cut 7 bases from V and 1 base from J, with 15 bases between. The CDR3 runs 15 residues. Per the germline V gene, CDR1 is MNHEY and CDR2 is SMNVEV (reference sequence). CDR3 loop: CASNPLQRGTDTQYF. The CDR3 DNA sequence: TGTGCCAGCAATCCTCTTCAGCGTGGCACAGATACGCAGTATTTT.

The genes are TRBV12-3 or TRBV12-4 and TRBJ1-6; no clear D. The V end was cut by 3 bases, the J end by 13 bases, with 7 bases between. The CDR3 has 11 residues. CDR3 sequence reads: CASSFEGPLHF. CDR3 coding DNA: TGTGCCAGCAGTTTTGAGGGTCCCCTCCACTTT.

This clone was picked up a small number of times. The chain couples TRBV6-5 to TRBJ2-1; TRBD2 matches at 13 bases. This CDR3 is 14 amino acids long. The ends lost 6 bases at V and 7 bases at J; junction bases unmatched: 3. Germline CDR1 and CDR2: MNHEY and SVGAGI. This CDR3 reads CASRGLAGSNEQFF. CDR3 coding DNA: TGTGCCAGCAGGGGACTAGCGGGGAGTAATGAGCAGTTCTTC.

The gene calls are TRBV5-4 and TRBJ2-7; TRBD1 matches 7 bases. CDR1 is SGHNT and CDR2 is YYREEE in the germline V gene (reference sequence). V lost 6 bases to trimming and J lost 4 bases; unmatched junction nucleotides: 10. This CDR3 has 14 residues. The CDR3 nucleotides read TGTGCCAGCACCCTAGGGGGCAGACCGTACGAGCAGTACTTC. This codes for CASTLGGRPYEQYF.

This sequence joins TRBV7-2 and TRBJ2-7; D might be TRBD1 (6 bases). This CDR3 is 17 amino acids long. Germline-derived CDR1 and CDR2 are SGHTA and FQGNSA. Trimming removed 5 bases from V and 3 bases from J, with 23 bases in between. Written as DNA, the CDR3 is TGTGCCAGCAGCCCCCAACCTCCAGGGGTCGTTTTCTACGAGCAGTACTTC. Encoded protein: CASSPQPPGVVFYEQYF.

This chain connects TRBV27 to TRBJ2-7; a weak D match, TRBD1 (6 bases). The V end was cut by 4 bases, the J end by 6 bases, with 22 bases between. This CDR3 is built from 16 residues. The V gene's germline CDR1 is MNHEY and CDR2 SMNVEV (reference sequence). The CDR3 here is CASSSMSRGTAGEQYF. The CDR3 nucleotides are TGTGCCAGCAGTTCGATGTCTAGGGGGACGGCCGGCGAGCAGTACTTC.

The chain links TRBV6-5 to TRBJ2-7, with 8 bases that match TRBD1. V trimming: 8 bases; J trimming: 5 bases; junction bases outside the gene matches: 14. The germline V gene has CDR1 MNHEY and CDR2 SVGAGI. The CDR3 length is 15 residues. The CDR3 bases are TGTGCCAGCCGAGGGCCAGGGGGCATCCAGAACGAGCAGTACTTC. Translating it yields CASRGPGGIQNEQYF.

A few counts support this clone. The rearrangement uses TRBV5-6 and TRBJ1-1; D perhaps matches TRBD1 (5 bases). V lost 0 bases and J 3 bases, leaving 15 bases between the germline ends. The CDR3 is made up of 16 amino acids. Germline V gene data show CDR1 as SGHDT and CDR2 as YYEEEE. CDR3 bases: TGTGCCAGCAGCTTGGGGATTGGGGCAAAGGACACTGAAGCTTTCTTT. Residues: CASSLGIGAKDTEAFF.